A selection of T cell receptor beta chains follows, all from one sample in a study of beta chain features in type 1 diabetes. Sequencing used immunoSEQ multiplex PCR; TCRdb keeps in-frame clones, though not all of them. This repertoire shows 500,000 to 650,000 clones, under 15% found once; its top ten account for around 0.12%. Input material: naive CD4+ T cells from blood. These receptor sequences come from a young man with type 1 diabetes. Each CDR3 is given with its conserved first and last residue. A D gene is named only where the DNA matches it firmly. Some rows have no size entry. The others give once, few or many, or a class for an expanded clone.

abundance: NA
j_gene: TRBJ1-2
v_gene: TRBV28
d_gene: NA
CDR3aa: CASSLQGTNYGYTF
CDR3nt: TGTGCCAGCAGTTTACAGGGGACTAACTATGGCTACACCTTC

abundance: NA
j_gene: TRBJ2-7
v_gene: TRBV7-8
d_gene: NA
CDR3aa: CASSFNQGAGSYEQYF
CDR3nt: TGTGCCAGCAGCTTTAACCAAGGGGCAGGATCCTACGAGCAGTACTTC

abundance: few
j_gene: TRBJ2-1
v_gene: TRBV27
d_gene: NA
CDR3aa: CASSPPPGTWNEQFF
CDR3nt: TGTGCCAGCAGCCCTCCCCCCGGAACCTGGAATGAGCAGTTCTTC

abundance: few
j_gene: TRBJ2-7
v_gene: TRBV28
d_gene: TRBD2
CDR3aa: CASSPGTSGGYEQYF
CDR3nt: TGTGCCAGCAGCCCGGGCACTAGCGGGGGTTACGAGCAGTACTTC

abundance: NA
j_gene: TRBJ2-1
v_gene: TRBV5-4
d_gene: NA
CDR3aa: CASSLDPKRGTSYNEQFF
CDR3nt: TGTGCCAGCAGCTTGGATCCCAAGAGGGGGACCTCCTACAATGAGCAGTTCTTC

abundance: once
j_gene: TRBJ1-2
v_gene: TRBV5-4
d_gene: TRBD1
CDR3aa: CASSSIDRDANYGYTF
CDR3nt: TGTGCCAGCAGCTCTATCGACAGGGATGCTAACTATGGCTACACCTTC

abundance: NA
j_gene: TRBJ2-3
v_gene: TRBV5-1
d_gene: NA
CDR3aa: CASTDTDTQYF
CDR3nt: TGCGCCAGCACCGATACAGATACGCAGTATTTT

abundance: NA
j_gene: TRBJ2-1
v_gene: TRBV27
d_gene: NA
CDR3aa: CASKIIPVGDEQFF
CDR3nt: TGTGCCAGCAAAATTATCCCCGTCGGCGATGAGCAGTTCTTC

abundance: NA
j_gene: TRBJ1-6
v_gene: TRBV5-6
d_gene: NA
CDR3aa: CASSLGAVNSPLHF
CDR3nt: TGTGCCAGCAGCTTGGGGGCAGTCAATTCACCCCTCCACTTT

abundance: few
j_gene: TRBJ1-1
v_gene: TRBV6-5
d_gene: TRBD1
CDR3aa: CASSYGDSMNTEAFF
CDR3nt: TGTGCCAGCAGTTATGGGGACAGCATGAACACTGAAGCTTTCTTT

abundance: NA
j_gene: TRBJ1-6
v_gene: TRBV4-2
d_gene: NA
CDR3aa: CASSQETLKGSPLHF
CDR3nt: TGTGCCAGCAGCCAAGAGACCCTGAAGGGGTCACCCCTCCACTTT